The TCR beta chain described here comes from a study of cytotoxic CD8 clonotypes in ibrutinib-treated CLL. This clone was observed once. Its antigen is as yet unknown. The length of the CDR3 is 13 residues. CDR1 is SGHNT and CDR2 is YENEEA in the germline V gene. V was cut by 8 bases and J by 6 bases, with 17 bases left in between. Notes on the study in general: Collection times varied between progressing and sustained-remission patients.

Generated by immunoSEQ multiplex PCR, the TCRdb table keeps only in-frame clones and is missing some. The table lists about 40,000 clones, approximately 67% of them singletons. The source is a human donor with chronic lymphocytic leukemia. The gene calls are TRBV11-3 and TRBJ2-7; a weak D match, TRBD2 (5 bases). Here the sequenced sample was PBMCs, taken at disease progression, from a patient treated with ibrutinib. DNA of the CDR3: TGTGCCAGCGCGAGGAGAGGGCAGGCCGAGCAGTACTTC. It codes for CASARRGQAEQYF.